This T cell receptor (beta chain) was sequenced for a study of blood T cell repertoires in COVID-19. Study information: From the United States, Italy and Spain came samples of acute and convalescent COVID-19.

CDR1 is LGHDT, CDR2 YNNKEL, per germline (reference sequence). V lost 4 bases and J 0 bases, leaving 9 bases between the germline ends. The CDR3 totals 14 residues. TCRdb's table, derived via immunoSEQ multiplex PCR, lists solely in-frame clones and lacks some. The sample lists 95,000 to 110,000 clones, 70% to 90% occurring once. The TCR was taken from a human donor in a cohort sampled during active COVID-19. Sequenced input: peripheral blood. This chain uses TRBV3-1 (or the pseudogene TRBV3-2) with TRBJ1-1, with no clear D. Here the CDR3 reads CASSRLQLNTEAFF. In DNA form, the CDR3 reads TGTGCCAGCAGCCGACTTCAGCTGAACACTGAAGCTTTCTTT.